The next 8 T cell receptor beta chains were all read from a single sample in a study of molecular identifiers for immune sequencing clone quantification. A single record per CDR3 protein comes from TCRdb applying MiXCR to the PCR reads. Found here are about 640,000 distinct CDR3 sequences, approximately 20% of them singletons; the top ten hold around 0.9%. Sequencing was done on a sample of naive CD8+ T cells from blood, with Jurkat cell RNA spiked in. Noted subset: FACS-sorted CD8+CD4-CCR7+CD45RA+ naive T cells. Source of these receptors: a human donor in good health. Some libraries in this study had Jurkat cell RNA spiked in.

Written as DNA, the CDR3 is TGCAGTGCTAGAGGCACAGGGGGCCCGAATTTGAGTAACACCATATATTTT. The encoded protein is CSARGTGGPNLSNTIYF. The rearrangement links TRBV20-1 to TRBJ1-3; 9 nucleotides agree with TRBD1. The CDR3 contains 17 residues. CDR1 DFQATT and CDR2 SNEGSKA come from the germline V gene (reference sequence). Trimming removed 1 base from V and 7 bases from J; junction bases left unmatched: 14.

This clonotype was found many times. This sequence joins TRBV5-1 and TRBJ2-7; D possibly corresponds to TRBD1 (5 bases). Germline-derived CDR1 and CDR2 are SGHRS and YFSETQ. Deletions cut 1 base from V and 0 bases from J, with 11 bases between. The CDR3 runs to 15 residues. The CDR3 spells CASSLSPDSSYEQYF. CDR3 DNA sequence: TGCGCCAGCAGCTTGTCGCCAGACAGCTCCTACGAGCAGTACTTC. The entire variable domain, with the rest obtained from reference TRBV5-1 and TRBJ2-7, is as follows: KAGVTQTPRYLIKTRGQQVTLSCSPISGHRSVSWYQQTPGQGLQFLFEYFSETQRNKGNFPGRFSGRQFSNSRSEMNVSTLELGDSALYLCASSLSPDSSYEQYFGPGTRLTVT.

This clonotype was detected a few times. The genes are TRBV7-9 and TRBJ2-2; 11 bases agree with TRBD2. This CDR3 is built from 16 residues. J lost 7 bases, V lost 8 bases, and 12 bases had no gene match. Germline values: CDR1 SEHNR, CDR2 FQNEAQ (reference sequence). The CDR3 DNA is TGTGCCAGCGCCGTTAGCGGGAGGGCCGCGATCGGGGAGCTGTTTTTT. This sequence encodes CASAVSGRAAIGELFF.

The rearrangement joins TRBV12-3 or TRBV12-4 to TRBJ2-1; 9 bases map to TRBD2. This CDR3 has 15 residues. The V and J ends lost 1 base and 9 bases, in that order; junction bases with no gene match: 7. The CDR3 DNA reads as TGTGCCAGCAGTTTAGTCCCTAGCGGGAAGGGTGAGCAGTTCTTC. This translates into CASSLVPSGKGEQFF.

The table lists this clonotype with a few counts. The chain has TRBV7-3 and TRBJ2-1; D not resolved. V lost 5 bases and J 5 bases, leaving 7 bases between the germline ends. CDR3 size: 12 residues. The V gene's germline CDR1 is SGHTA and CDR2 FQGTGA. In nucleotides, the CDR3 is TGTGCCAGCAGCCCAAAGGACAATGAGCAGTTCTTC. Protein sequence: CASSPKDNEQFF. The whole variable domain, filled in from reference TRBV7-3 and TRBJ2-1, reads GAGVSQTPSNKVTEKGKYVELRCDPISGHTALYWYRQSLGQGPEFLIYFQGTGAADDSGLPNDRFFAVRPEGSVSTLKIQRTERGDSAVYLCASSPKDNEQFFGPGTRLTVL.

On this clonotype: A read error may explain this, as a much larger clone is one base away. This sequence joins TRBV7-9 and TRBJ2-7; D remains ambiguous. The CDR3 sequence is 14 residues long. The germline gives CDR1 SEHNR, CDR2 FQNEAQ (reference sequence). The CDR3 nucleotides are TGTGCCAGCGGCTTAGTAGGCAGAGAATACGAGCAGTACTTC. Encoded protein: CASGLVGREYEQYF.

Of note for this clonotype: This may stem from a read error, because a much larger clone lies one nucleotide away. This sequence joins TRBV27 and TRBJ1-1; 7 positions match TRBD1. The CDR3 consists of 14 residues. CDR1 and CDR2 from the germline V gene are MNHEY and SMNVEV (reference sequence). The CDR3 region is CARSWAGGNTEAFF. The CDR3 coding sequence is TGTGCCCGCAGTTGGGCAGGGGGGAACACTGAAGCTTTCTTT.

About this clonotype itself: At one boundary the junction diverges from the germline segment, which might be a read error. The rearrangement uses TRBV5-4 and TRBJ2-7; 8 positions agree with TRBD1. Germline CDR1 SGHNT, CDR2 YYREEE (reference sequence). The CDR3 loop spans 15 amino acids. The chain's CDR3 is CTSSYGTGGSYEQYF. The CDR3 DNA reads TGTACCAGCAGCTATGGAACAGGGGGCTCCTACGAGCAGTACTTC.